These 13 T cell receptor beta chains originate from one sample sequenced in a study of response to subunit inactivated influenza vaccine. Each CDR3 protein gets one entry after TCRdb re-called the RT-PCR reads with MiXCR. The data show 540,000 or so distinct CDR3 sequences, roughly 13% seen once. The specimen was PBMCs from blood, collected 35 to 45 days after vaccination. These receptors were obtained from a man between 45 and 60 years old who received an inactivated influenza vaccine.

This clonotype was detected only a few times. This rearrangement joins TRBV29-1 to TRBJ2-1; the match to TRBD2 covers 15 bases. The CDR3 is 13 residues long. Germline V CDR1 and CDR2: SQVTM, ANQGSEA. CDR3 region: CRGLAGGSNEQFF. DNA of the CDR3: TGCAGGGGACTAGCGGGAGGTTCAAATGAGCAGTTCTTC.

In its sample, this clonotype was seen a few times. The DNA for the CDR3 is TGTGCCAGCAGCTTCCTAGCCAAACTAGCGGGAGGCCACGAGCAGTACTTC. Translating it yields CASSFLAKLAGGHEQYF. This chain joins TRBV7-2 and TRBJ2-7, with 12 bases fitting TRBD2. CDR1 is SGHTA and CDR2 is FQGNSA in the germline V gene. Trimming took 3 bases from V and 5 from J; bases not matched to a gene: 11. The CDR3 is 17 amino acids.

J is TRBJ1-5 and V is TRBV10-1; unclear D gene. The CDR3 consists of 13 residues. V was pared by 3 bases and J by 3 bases, with 6 bases between. Germline V gives CDR1 WNHNN, CDR2 SYGVQD (reference sequence). CDR3 amino acids: CASSENANQPQHF. CDR3 nucleotide sequence: TGCGCCAGCAGTGAAAATGCCAATCAGCCCCAGCATTTT.

This clonotype has a count of ten or more. The chain couples TRBV29-1 to TRBJ2-7; possible D gene TRBD1, 6 bases. The CDR3 runs 11 residues. V lost 8 bases and J 6 bases, leaving 14 bases between the germline ends. Per germline, CDR1 SQVTM and CDR2 ANQGSEA. CDR3 protein: CSFRRGGEQYF. In nucleotides, the CDR3 is TGCAGCTTCCGCAGGGGCGGCGAGCAGTACTTC.

This clonotype was seen many times. This chain uses TRBV5-1 with TRBJ1-2; D perhaps matches TRBD1 (5 bases). The CDR3 length is 14 residues. Trimming pared 0 bases from V and 4 bases from J, leaving 10 bases between. Germline V gives CDR1 SGHRS, CDR2 YFSETQ. The CDR3: CASSLGDRSYGYTF. DNA of the CDR3: TGCGCCAGCAGCTTGGGAGACAGAAGCTATGGCTACACCTTC.

In regard to this clonotype: A single base separates this from a much larger clone, so it may be a read error. CDR3 bases: TGTGCCAGCAGTACACAGGGGGCCACTGAAGCTTTCTTT. This gives the protein CASSTQGATEAFF. The V call is TRBV25-1, the J call TRBJ1-1, with 9 positions matching TRBD1. The CDR3 runs 13 residues. The V segment lost 5 bases and the J segment 4 bases; nucleotides outside the gene matches: 2. Germline assignment: CDR1 MGHDK and CDR2 SYGVNS.

This chain uses TRBV4-3 with TRBJ1-3, with 8 bases fitting TRBD1. This CDR3 spans 15 amino acids. The V gene end was trimmed by 1 base and the J gene end by 7 bases; junction bases not matched to a gene: 6. Germline V CDR1 and CDR2: LGHNA, YSLEER. CDR3 residues: CASSQGAGGFNTIYF. The CDR3 bases are TGCGCCAGCAGCCAAGGGGCAGGGGGCTTCAACACCATATATTTT.

The V and J genes are TRBV20-1 and TRBJ1-4; the match to TRBD1 covers 7 bases. The V gene's germline CDR1 is DFQATT and CDR2 SNEGSKA (reference sequence). J was trimmed by 5 bases and V by 2 bases; bases with no gene match: 8. The CDR3 length is 15 residues. The CDR3 sequence is CSARPAQQGNEKLFF. The DNA of the CDR3 is TGCAGTGCTAGACCAGCACAACAGGGGAATGAAAAACTGTTTTTT.

V gene TRBV20-1 combines with J gene TRBJ2-7; 7 positions agree with TRBD1. The V segment lost 3 bases and the J segment 0 bases; nucleotides outside the gene matches: 5. The CDR3 runs 14 residues. Germline assignment: CDR1 DFQATT and CDR2 SNEGSKA (reference sequence). CDR3 sequence reads: CSARGTANSYEQYF. DNA of the CDR3: TGCAGTGCTAGGGGGACAGCGAACTCCTACGAGCAGTACTTC.

This clonotype was counted a few times. The chain employs TRBV7-2 and TRBJ1-2; no reliable D call. V was pared by 3 bases and J by 4 bases, with 9 bases between. The CDR3 spans 13 residues. From germline, CDR1 is SGHTA and CDR2 FQGNSA. This CDR3 reads CASSLPNGYGYTF. The CDR3 DNA sequence: TGTGCCAGCAGCTTGCCCAACGGCTATGGCTACACCTTC.

This chain connects TRBV28 to TRBJ2-7, with D uncertain. The ends were cut back, 4 bases at V and 0 bases at J, with 13 bases in the middle. CDR3 length equals 15 residues. The germline V gene has CDR1 MDHEN and CDR2 SYDVKM. In DNA, the CDR3 is TGTGCCAGCAGTTCTTGGACGGAAAGCTCCTACGAGCAGTACTTC. It codes for CASSSWTESSYEQYF.

The V gene is TRBV10-3, the J gene TRBJ2-5; 12 bases are a match to TRBD2. The V gene's germline CDR1 is ENHRY and CDR2 SYGVKD. The CDR3 is 14 amino acids. J lost 5 bases, V lost 6 bases, and 4 bases had no gene match. The CDR3 DNA reads as TGTGCCATCAGGCCGGGACTAGCGGGCGAGACCCAGTACTTC. Its protein is CAIRPGLAGETQYF.

This chain connects TRBV3-1 to TRBJ2-2; D assignment may be TRBD1 or TRBD2 (5 bases each). The CDR3 loop spans 14 amino acids. Per the germline V gene, CDR1 is LGHDT and CDR2 is YNNKEL (reference sequence). V was trimmed by 4 bases and J by 4 bases, leaving 10 bases between them. CDR3 nucleotides: TGTGCCAGCAGCCTCGGGGCCTTCACCGGGGAGCTGTTTTTT. Its protein is CASSLGAFTGELFF.